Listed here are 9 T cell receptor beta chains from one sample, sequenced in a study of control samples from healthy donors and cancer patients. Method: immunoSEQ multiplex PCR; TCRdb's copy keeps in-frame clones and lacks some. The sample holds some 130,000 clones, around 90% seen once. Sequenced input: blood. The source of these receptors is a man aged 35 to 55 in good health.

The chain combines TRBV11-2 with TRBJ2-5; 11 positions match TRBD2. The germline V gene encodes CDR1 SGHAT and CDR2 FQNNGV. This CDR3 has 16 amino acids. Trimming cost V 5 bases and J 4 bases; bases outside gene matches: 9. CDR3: CASSPISGGAGETQYF. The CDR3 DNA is TGTGCCAGCAGCCCTATTAGCGGGGGGGCCGGAGAGACCCAGTACTTC.

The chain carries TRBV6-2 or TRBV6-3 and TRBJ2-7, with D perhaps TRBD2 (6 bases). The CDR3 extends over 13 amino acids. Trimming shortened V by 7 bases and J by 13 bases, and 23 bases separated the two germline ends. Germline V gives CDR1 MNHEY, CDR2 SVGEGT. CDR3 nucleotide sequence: TGTGCCAGCACCCCGCGGGGAACTACGGCGGGTTACTTC. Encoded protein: CASTPRGTTAGYF.

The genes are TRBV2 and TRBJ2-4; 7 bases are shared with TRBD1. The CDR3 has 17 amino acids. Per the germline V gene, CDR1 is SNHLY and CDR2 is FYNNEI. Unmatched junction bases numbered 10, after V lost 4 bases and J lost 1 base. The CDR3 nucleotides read TGTGCCAGCAGTGGCCTTAGACAGGGAACGGCCAAAAACATTCAGTACTTC. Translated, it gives CASSGLRQGTAKNIQYF.

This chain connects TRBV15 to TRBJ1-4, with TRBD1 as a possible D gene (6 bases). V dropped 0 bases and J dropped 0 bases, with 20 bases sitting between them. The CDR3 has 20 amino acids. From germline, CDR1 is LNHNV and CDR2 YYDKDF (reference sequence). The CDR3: CATSRDSDRLGFATNEKLFF. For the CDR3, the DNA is TGTGCCACCAGCAGAGATAGTGACAGGTTAGGCTTTGCAACTAATGAAAAACTGTTTTTT. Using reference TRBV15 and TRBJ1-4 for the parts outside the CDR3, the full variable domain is DAMVIQNPRYQVTQFGKPVTLSCSQTLNHNVMYWYQQKSSQAPKLLFHYYDKDFNNEADTPDNFQSRRPNTSFCFLDIRSPGLGDTAMYLCATSRDSDRLGFATNEKLFFGSGTQLSVL.

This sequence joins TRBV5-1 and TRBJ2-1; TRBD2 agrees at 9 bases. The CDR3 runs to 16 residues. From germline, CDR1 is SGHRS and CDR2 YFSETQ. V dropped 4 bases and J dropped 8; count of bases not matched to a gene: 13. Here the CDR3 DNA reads TGCGCCAGCAGCGGCTCCTGGGGCGGGGGGGCCTATGAGCAGTTCTTC. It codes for CASSGSWGGGAYEQFF.

CDR3 sequence reads: CSASRGFDNEQFF. The CDR3 region has the DNA TGCAGTGCTAGTCGGGGGTTCGACAATGAGCAGTTCTTC. This chain connects TRBV20-1 to TRBJ2-1, with D possibly TRBD2 on 6 matching bases. Trimming stripped 3 bases from V and 5 bases from J, with 11 bases between. This CDR3 comprises 13 residues. In germline, CDR1 is DFQATT, CDR2 SNEGSKA (reference sequence).

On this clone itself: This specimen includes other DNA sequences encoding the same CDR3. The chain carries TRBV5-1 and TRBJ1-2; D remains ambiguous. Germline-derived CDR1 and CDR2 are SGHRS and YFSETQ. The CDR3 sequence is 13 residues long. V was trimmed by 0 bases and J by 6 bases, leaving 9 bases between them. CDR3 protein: CASSLEHSDGYTF. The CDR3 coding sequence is TGCGCCAGCAGCTTGGAACATTCTGATGGCTACACCTTC.

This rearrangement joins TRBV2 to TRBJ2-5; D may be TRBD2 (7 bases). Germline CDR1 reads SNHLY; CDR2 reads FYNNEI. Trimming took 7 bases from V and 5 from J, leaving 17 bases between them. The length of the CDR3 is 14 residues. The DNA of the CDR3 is TGTGCCAGCACCATAAGGGGGGGTGGGGAGACCCAGTACTTC. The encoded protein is CASTIRGGGETQYF.

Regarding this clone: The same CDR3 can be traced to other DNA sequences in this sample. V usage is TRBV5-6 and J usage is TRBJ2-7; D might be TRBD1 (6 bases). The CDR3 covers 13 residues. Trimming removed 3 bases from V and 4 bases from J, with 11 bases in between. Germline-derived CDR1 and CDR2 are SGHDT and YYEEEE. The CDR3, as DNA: TGTGCCAGCAGCTCAGGGACACCATACGAGCAGTACTTC. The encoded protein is CASSSGTPYEQYF. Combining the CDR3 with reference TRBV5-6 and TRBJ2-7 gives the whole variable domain DAGVTQSPTHLIKTRGQQVTLRCSPKSGHDTVSWYQQALGQGPQFIFQYYEEEERQRGNFPDRFSGHQFPNYSSELNVNALLLGDSALYLCASSSGTPYEQYFGPGTRLTVT.